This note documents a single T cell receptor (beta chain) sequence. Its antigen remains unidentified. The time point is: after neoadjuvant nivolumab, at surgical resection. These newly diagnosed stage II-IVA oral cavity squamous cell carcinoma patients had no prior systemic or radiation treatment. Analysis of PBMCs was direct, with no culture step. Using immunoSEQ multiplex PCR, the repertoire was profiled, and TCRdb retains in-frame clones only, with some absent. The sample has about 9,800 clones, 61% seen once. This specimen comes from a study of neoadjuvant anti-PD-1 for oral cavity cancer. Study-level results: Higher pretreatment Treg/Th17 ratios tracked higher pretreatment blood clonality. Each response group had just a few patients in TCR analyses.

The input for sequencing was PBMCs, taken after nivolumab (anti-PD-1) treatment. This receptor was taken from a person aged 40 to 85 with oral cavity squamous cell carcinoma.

The DNA for the CDR3 is TGTGCCAGCAGCCTACAGGGAGGGTTGAGGACTAATGAAAAACTGTTTTTT. It specifies CASSLQGGLRTNEKLFF. V is TRBV7-8 and J is TRBJ1-4; D is possibly TRBD1 (6 bases). The V end was cut by 5 bases, the J end by 2 bases, with 18 bases between. This CDR3 region has 17 residues. CDR1 is SGHVS, CDR2 FQNEAQ, per germline.